This T cell receptor beta chain is from a study of CD8+ T cells in alopecia areata. Looking at the study overall: Recipients were approximately 7-11-week-old female C3H/HeJ mice grafted with skin from roughly 6-13-month-old C3H/HeJ donors with spontaneous alopecia.

After isolation, RNA underwent reverse transcription to generate cDNA as the sequencing template. Measured with immunoSEQ multiplex PCR; TCRdb has only the in-frame clones, and not every one. The table lists some 110,000 clones, no singletons, with around a fifth in the top ten. CDR3 length: 15 residues. The germline V and J ends were trimmed by 2 bases and 0 bases, with 11 bases remaining between them. Germline CDR1 is NNHDY and CDR2 is SYVADS. This clone was seen many times. The gene names here belong to mouse. The read terminates 4 residues before the CDR3 end, so the remaining end is supplied by the germline J gene.

This chain uses TRBV13-3 with TRBJ1-2; D perhaps matches TRBD1 (6 bases). This TCR was sampled from a C3H/HeJ mouse with alopecia areata. The strain bears MHC haplotype H2-k. The sample comprised lesional skin. The sequenced part of the CDR3 DNA is TGTGCCAGCAGTGAGAGGACAGTCTCAAACTCC. Amino acids: CASSERTVSNS. The whole CDR3 sequence is CASSERTVSNSDYTF.